Listed here are 2 T cell receptor beta chains from one sample, sequenced in a study of sequential checkpoint blockade in melanoma. Treatment specified: randomized to nivolumab then ipilimumab (arm A) or the reverse (arm B). Measured with immunoSEQ multiplex PCR; TCRdb has only the in-frame clones, and not every one. The sample records about 29,000 clones, 75% to 80% being singletons. Sequenced here: CD8+ T cells sorted from blood (inferred from file names), sampled from a patient given nivolumab and ipilimumab in sequence. The receptors here all came from a human donor with melanoma.

The chain joins TRBV9 to TRBJ1-5, with a tentative D call TRBD1 (5 bases). CDR1 and CDR2 (germline): SGDLS, YYNGEE. Trimming left V 4 bases short and J 11 bases short, with 16 bases between. This CDR3 region has 13 residues. CDR3 loop: CASSSGIGGAQHF. The DNA for the CDR3 is TGTGCCAGCAGCTCGGGGATCGGGGGGGCCCAGCATTTT.

In DNA form, the CDR3 reads TGTGCCAGCAGTCTAGCGGGGGGGCCTAGCTCCGGGGAGCTGTTTTTT. Translation gives CASSLAGGPSSGELFF. This rearrangement joins TRBV27 to TRBJ2-2; 12 bases agree with TRBD2. The V gene's germline CDR1 is MNHEY and CDR2 SMNVEV (reference sequence). The CDR3 runs to 16 residues. After removal of 5 bases from V and 6 bases from J, the junction contained 7 bases not matched to a gene.